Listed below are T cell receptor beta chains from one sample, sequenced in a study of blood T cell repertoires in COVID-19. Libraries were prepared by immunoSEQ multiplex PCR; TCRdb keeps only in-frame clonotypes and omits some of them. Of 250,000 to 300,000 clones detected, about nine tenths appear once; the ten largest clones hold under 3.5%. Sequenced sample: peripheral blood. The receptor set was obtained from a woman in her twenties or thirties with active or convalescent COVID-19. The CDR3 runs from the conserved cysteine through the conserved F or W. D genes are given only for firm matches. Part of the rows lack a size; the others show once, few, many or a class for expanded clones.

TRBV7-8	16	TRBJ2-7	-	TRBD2	CASSLQLAGASYEQYF	TGTGCCAGCAGCTTACAGCTAGCGGGGGCCTCCTACGAGCAGTACTTC
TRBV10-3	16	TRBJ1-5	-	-	CAISESGGDSNQPQHF	TGTGCCATCAGTGAAAGCGGGGGGGATAGCAATCAGCCCCAGCATTTT
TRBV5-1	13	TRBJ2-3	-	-	CASSLGGENTQYF	TGCGCCAGCAGCTTGGGCGGGGAAAATACGCAGTATTTT
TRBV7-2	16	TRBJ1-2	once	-	CASSLALLREGYGYTF	TGTGCCAGCAGCTTAGCCCTCCTGCGTGAGGGCTATGGCTACACCTTC
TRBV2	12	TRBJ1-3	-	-	CASKGTGNTIYF	TGTGCCAGCAAGGGGACAGGAAACACCATATATTTT
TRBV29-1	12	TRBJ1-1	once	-	CSVDRGGTEAFF	TGCAGCGTTGACAGGGGAGGGACTGAAGCTTTCTTT
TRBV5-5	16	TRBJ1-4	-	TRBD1	CASSPTTTGGWEKLFF	TGTGCCAGCAGCCCGACCACTACAGGGGGTTGGGAAAAACTGTTTTTT
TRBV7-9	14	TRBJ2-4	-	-	CASSLVAGGNIQYF	TGTGCCAGCAGCTTAGTGGCAGGGGGGAACATTCAGTACTTC
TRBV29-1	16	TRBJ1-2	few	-	CSVAGSNAASNYGYTF	TGCAGCGTTGCGGGGTCAAATGCGGCATCTAACTATGGCTACACCTTC
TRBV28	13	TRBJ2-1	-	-	CASSRGSYNEQFF	TGTGCCAGCAGTAGGGGGTCCTACAATGAGCAGTTCTTC
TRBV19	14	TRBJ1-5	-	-	CASRAGAAGQPQHF	TGTGCCAGTAGGGCAGGGGCGGCGGGTCAGCCCCAGCATTTT
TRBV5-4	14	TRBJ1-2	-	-	CASSLDRANYGYTF	TGTGCCAGCAGCTTGGACAGAGCTAACTATGGCTACACCTTC
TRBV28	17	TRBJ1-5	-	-	CASSLGTTSGGEQPQHF	TGTGCCAGCAGTTTGGGGACCACCTCGGGAGGGGAGCAGCCCCAGCATTTT
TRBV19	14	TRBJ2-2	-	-	CASKTGEATGELFF	TGTGCCAGTAAAACAGGGGAGGCGACCGGGGAGCTGTTTTTT
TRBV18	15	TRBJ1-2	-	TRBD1	CASSPRQGEGYGYTF	TGTGCCAGCTCACCCCGACAGGGAGAAGGGTATGGCTACACCTTC
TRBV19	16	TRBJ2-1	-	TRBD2	CASSIFSWGGYNEQFF	TGTGCCAGTAGTATATTCTCGTGGGGGGGCTACAATGAGCAGTTCTTC
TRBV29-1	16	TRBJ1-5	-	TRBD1	CSVEDGTAYSNQPQHF	TGCAGCGTTGAAGACGGGACAGCTTATAGCAATCAGCCCCAGCATTTT
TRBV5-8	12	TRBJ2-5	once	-	CASSLVRETQYF	TGTGCCAGCAGCTTGGTCCGGGAGACCCAGTACTTC
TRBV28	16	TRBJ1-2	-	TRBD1	CASSLGGQGRVYGYTF	TGTGCCAGCAGTTTAGGGGGACAGGGAAGGGTGTATGGCTACACCTTC